These 20 T cell receptor beta chains were sequenced from one sample in a study of vaccination and CD4 T cells after COVID-19. Specified treatment: roughly 10-day PBMC culture with coronavirus spike peptide pools or control peptides (ViraFEST assay). The Oncomine TCR Beta short-read assay generated sequence data from the DNA of cultured CD4+ T cells. Each CDR3 protein gets one entry after TCRdb re-called the PCR reads with MiXCR. The sample lists approximately 15,000 distinct CDR3 sequences, about 67% occurring once. These receptors are not linked to any known antigen. Material for sequencing was CD4+ T cells from blood, cultured in vitro. The receptors shown here come from a human donor who had recovered from COVID-19.

This chain connects TRBV6-2 or TRBV6-3 to TRBJ2-7; no clear D. The CDR3 has 15 amino acids. In germline, CDR1 is MNHEY, CDR2 SVGEGT. With 2 bases removed from V and 2 bases from J, the gap between germline ends came to 13 bases. CDR3 in amino acids: CASSYILLTPYEQYF. The CDR3, as DNA: TGTGCCAGCAGTTACATACTCTTGACTCCCTACGAGCAGTACTTC.

This chain links TRBV6-1 with TRBJ1-1, with D unclear. In germline, CDR1 is MNHNS, CDR2 SASEGT. Trimming took off 2 bases at V and 5 bases at J, with 15 bases between the two ends. The CDR3 is 15 residues long. The CDR3 sequence: CASSESYLGGTEAFF. Here the CDR3 DNA reads TGTGCCAGCAGTGAATCCTATCTGGGAGGAACTGAAGCTTTCTTT.

The gene calls are TRBV27 and TRBJ2-7; D possibly corresponds to TRBD1 (5 bases). The germline CDR1 and CDR2 sequences are MNHEY and SMNVEV (reference sequence). There are 11 residues in the CDR3. Trimming removed 7 bases from V and 6 bases from J, with 10 bases in between. The CDR3 loop is CASKARGEQYF. DNA for the CDR3: TGTGCCAGCAAGGCTAGGGGCGAGCAGTACTTC.

The gene calls are TRBV7-8 and TRBJ2-7; D may be TRBD2 (6 bases). The CDR3 has 15 residues. With 5 bases removed from V and 0 bases from J, the gap between germline ends came to 14 bases. CDR1 SGHVS and CDR2 FQNEAQ come from the germline V gene. The DNA for the CDR3 is TGTGCCAGCAGCCGGCTAGCGTTAAGCTCCTACGAGCAGTACTTC. Its protein is CASSRLALSSYEQYF.

This clonotype was seen a single time. V usage is TRBV28 and J usage is TRBJ1-5; D gene unclear. CDR3 size: 11 residues. The ends were cut back, 0 bases at V and 10 bases at J, with 4 bases in the middle. Germline loops: CDR1 MDHEN, CDR2 SYDVKM. CDR3 sequence: CASSLWGPQHF. In nucleotides, the CDR3 is TGTGCCAGCAGTTTATGGGGACCCCAGCATTTT. The full variable domain, completed using reference TRBV28 and TRBJ1-5, is DVKVTQSSRYLVKRTGEKVFLECVQDMDHENMFWYRQDPGLGLRLIYFSYDVKMKEKGDIPEGYSVSREKKERFSLILESASTNQTSMYLCASSLWGPQHFGDGTRLSIL.

The chain is built from TRBV7-2 and TRBJ1-2; D may be TRBD1 (5 bases). The germline V and J ends were trimmed by 2 bases and 5 bases, with 15 bases remaining between them. This CDR3 has 15 amino acids. CDR1 SGHTA and CDR2 FQGNSA come from the germline V gene. CDR3 region: CASSLSAGPRYGYTF. The CDR3 coding sequence is TGTGCCAGCAGCTTATCCGCAGGGCCCAGATATGGCTACACCTTC.

In this sample, this clonotype turned up a few times. At one end the junction does not follow the germline gene, possibly because of a read error. The V call is TRBV24-1, the J call TRBJ2-3; 11 nucleotides align to TRBD2. The germline gives CDR1 KGHDR, CDR2 SFDVKD. CDR3 length: 13 amino acids. The CDR3 sequence is CATKGTSGDYSHF. Here the CDR3 DNA reads TGTGCCACCAAGGGGACTAGCGGAGATTACTCACATTTT.

This clonotype has a handful of counts. The V and J genes are TRBV20-1 and TRBJ2-3; the match to TRBD2 covers 12 bases. Losses at the gene ends were 6 bases for V and 5 bases for J; bases not matched to a gene: 12. Germline lookup yields CDR1 DFQATT and CDR2 SNEGSKA (reference sequence). This CDR3 is built from 16 residues. Written as DNA, the CDR3 is TGCAGTGCAGGACTAGCGGGGAGGGGAGTATTAGATACGCAGTATTTT. Translating it yields CSAGLAGRGVLDTQYF.

The chain links TRBV7-2 to TRBJ1-6; TRBD1 might be the D (5 bases). Germline V gene sequence: CDR1 SGHTA, CDR2 FQGNSA. The CDR3 runs to 15 residues. The ends were cut back, 1 base at V and 15 bases at J, with 19 bases in the middle. CDR3 nucleotide sequence: TGTGCCAGCAGCTTAGGGGGCTTGGGCAGCCACTACCTCCACTTT. Protein sequence: CASSLGGLGSHYLHF.

CDR3 bases: TGTGCCAGCAGTTACCACATACTCGGCGAGCAGTACTTC. It translates to CASSYHILGEQYF. The V gene is TRBV6-5, the J gene TRBJ2-7; D gene unclear. Between the trimmed V and J ends, which lost 2 bases and 6 bases, there was a span of 11 bases. Per the germline V gene, CDR1 is MNHEY and CDR2 is SVGAGI. There are 13 residues in the CDR3.

This clonotype appeared a single time. The chain couples TRBV12-3 or TRBV12-4 to TRBJ1-2, with D hard to call. The CDR3 is 13 residues long. Trimming stripped 3 bases from V and 2 bases from J, with 7 bases between. CDR3 residues: CASSFRGNYGYTF. The CDR3 nucleotides are TGTGCCAGCAGTTTTCGGGGAAACTATGGCTACACCTTC.

The table lists this clonotype with a count of one. CDR3 DNA: TGCGCCAGCAGCCAGGGACAGAATTATGGCTACACCTTC. Translation gives CASSQGQNYGYTF. The chain is built from TRBV4-1 and TRBJ1-2, with 7 bases fitting TRBD1. V lost 3 bases to trimming and J lost 5 bases; unmatched junction nucleotides: 3. This CDR3 is built from 13 residues. Germline V lookup: CDR1 MGHRA, CDR2 YSYEKL.

This clonotype was seen only once. The chain employs TRBV7-2 and TRBJ1-3; D is unresolved. V lost 5 bases and J 0 bases, leaving 11 bases between the germline ends. The CDR3 consists of 15 residues. The V gene's germline CDR1 is SGHTA and CDR2 FQGNSA. Here the CDR3 DNA reads TGTGCCAGCAGCCGAGCCCTGTACTCTGGAAACACCATATATTTT. Translation: CASSRALYSGNTIYF. The full variable domain, in which reference TRBV7-2 and TRBJ1-3 provide the parts outside the CDR3, is GAGVSQSPSNKVTEKGKDVELRCDPISGHTALYWYRQSLGQGLEFLIYFQGNSAPDKSGLPSDRFSAERTGGSVSTLTIQRTQQEDSAVYLCASSRALYSGNTIYFGEGSWLTVV.

The chain recombines TRBV19 with TRBJ1-1; a weak D match, TRBD1 (5 bases). This CDR3 is built from 14 residues. Trimming left V 7 bases short and J 3 bases short, with 15 bases between. Germline V gene lookup returns CDR1 LNHDA and CDR2 SQIVND (reference sequence). The CDR3 coding sequence is TGTGCCAGTATTGGAGTTCTGGGGGACACTGAAGCTTTCTTT. Protein: CASIGVLGDTEAFF.

As DNA, the CDR3 is TGCAGTGCTAGAGATGTGGGGACTAGCGTAGACGGGGAGCTGTTTTTT. Amino acid sequence: CSARDVGTSVDGELFF. The chain recombines TRBV20-1 with TRBJ2-2; 10 bases fit TRBD2. Germline CDR1 is DFQATT and CDR2 is SNEGSKA (reference sequence). The CDR3 has 16 residues. Trimming took 0 bases from V and 7 from J; bases not matched to a gene: 8.

The CDR3: CSAAQTRIGTDTQYF. DNA for the CDR3: TGCAGTGCTGCCCAGACTAGAATTGGCACAGATACGCAGTATTTT. This rearrangement joins TRBV20-1 to TRBJ2-3; tentative D call: TRBD2 (6 bases). The CDR3 has 15 amino acids. Trimming took off 5 bases at V and 1 base at J, with 16 bases between the two ends. The germline V gene encodes CDR1 DFQATT and CDR2 SNEGSKA (reference sequence).

The gene calls are TRBV20-1 and TRBJ2-7, with 9 nucleotides matching TRBD2. The CDR3 totals 17 residues. With V trimmed by 5 bases and J by 5 bases, 19 bases remained unmatched. In germline, CDR1 is DFQATT, CDR2 SNEGSKA (reference sequence). The CDR3 spells CSARNQGGGRAINEQYF. The CDR3 DNA reads as TGCAGTGCTCGAAACCAAGGGGGCGGGAGGGCAATAAACGAGCAGTACTTC.

This sequence joins TRBV7-9 and TRBJ2-4, with 8 bases matching TRBD2. Germline V gene sequence: CDR1 SEHNR, CDR2 FQNEAQ (reference sequence). The J segment lost 9 bases and the V segment lost 5 bases, leaving 9 bases of the junction unmatched. This CDR3 comprises 14 residues. CDR3 nucleotides: TGTGCCAGCAGCCTAAGCGGGAGAGAGACCATTCAGTACTTC. It translates to CASSLSGRETIQYF.

The chain is built from TRBV10-1 and TRBJ1-1; D perhaps matches TRBD1 (6 bases). Germline V gene lookup returns CDR1 WNHNN and CDR2 SYGVQD (reference sequence). Trimming pared 7 bases from V and 1 base from J, leaving 22 bases between. The CDR3 sequence is 17 residues long. CDR3 sequence reads: CASKKVDSRGENTEAFF. CDR3 in DNA: TGCGCCAGCAAAAAGGTGGACAGTCGAGGAGAGAACACTGAAGCTTTCTTT.

CDR3 sequence reads: CASSPKPSSGSSYNEQFF. CDR3 bases: TGTGCCAGCAGCCCTAAACCCTCTAGCGGAAGCTCCTACAATGAGCAGTTCTTC. This chain connects TRBV7-2 to TRBJ2-1; 7 bases are a match to TRBD2. This CDR3 has 18 residues. After removal of 5 bases from V and 0 bases from J, the junction contained 13 bases not matched to a gene. From germline, CDR1 is SGHTA and CDR2 FQGNSA.